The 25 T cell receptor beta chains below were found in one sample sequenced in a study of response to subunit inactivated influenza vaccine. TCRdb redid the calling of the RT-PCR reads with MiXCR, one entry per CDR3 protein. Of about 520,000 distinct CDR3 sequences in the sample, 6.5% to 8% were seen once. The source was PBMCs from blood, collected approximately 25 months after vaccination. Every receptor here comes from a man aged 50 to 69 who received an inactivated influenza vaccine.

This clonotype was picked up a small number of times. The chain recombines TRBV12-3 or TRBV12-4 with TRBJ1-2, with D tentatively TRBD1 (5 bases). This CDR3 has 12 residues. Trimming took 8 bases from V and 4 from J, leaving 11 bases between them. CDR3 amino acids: CASQGGGYGYTF. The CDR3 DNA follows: TGTGCCAGCCAGGGAGGCGGCTATGGCTACACCTTC.

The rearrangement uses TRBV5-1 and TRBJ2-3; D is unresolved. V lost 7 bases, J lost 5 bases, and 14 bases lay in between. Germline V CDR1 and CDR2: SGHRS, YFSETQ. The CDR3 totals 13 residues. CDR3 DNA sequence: TGCGCCAGCGGCCGCAGCTTTGGAGATACGCAGTATTTT. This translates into CASGRSFGDTQYF.

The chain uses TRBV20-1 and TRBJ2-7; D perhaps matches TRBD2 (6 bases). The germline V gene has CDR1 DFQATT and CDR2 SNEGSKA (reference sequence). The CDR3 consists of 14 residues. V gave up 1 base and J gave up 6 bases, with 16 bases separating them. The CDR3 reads CSARAGGSSGEQYF. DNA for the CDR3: TGCAGTGCTAGAGCTGGGGGGTCTTCGGGCGAGCAGTACTTC.

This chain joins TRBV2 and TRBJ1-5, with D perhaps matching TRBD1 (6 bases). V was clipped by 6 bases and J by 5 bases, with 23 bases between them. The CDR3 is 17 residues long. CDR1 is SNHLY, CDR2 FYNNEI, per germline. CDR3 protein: CASSPTGGARQDQPQHF. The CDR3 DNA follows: TGTGCCAGCAGCCCCACCGGGGGGGCGCGGCAGGATCAGCCCCAGCATTTT.

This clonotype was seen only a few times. CDR3 in DNA: TGCGCCAGCAGCCAAGATCTAAGTCGCCAAGAGACCCAGTACTTC. It translates to CASSQDLSRQETQYF. The chain joins TRBV4-3 to TRBJ2-5; D is uncertain. Trimming took off 0 bases at V and 1 base at J, with 9 bases between the two ends. Germline loops: CDR1 LGHNA, CDR2 YSLEER. The CDR3 contains 15 residues.

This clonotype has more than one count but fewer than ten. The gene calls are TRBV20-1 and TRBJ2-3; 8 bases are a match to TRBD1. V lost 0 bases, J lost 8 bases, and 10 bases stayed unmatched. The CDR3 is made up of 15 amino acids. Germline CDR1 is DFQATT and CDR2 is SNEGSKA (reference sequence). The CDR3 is CSARDAGGPFGTQYF. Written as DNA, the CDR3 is TGCAGTGCTAGAGACGCAGGGGGCCCTTTCGGTACGCAGTATTTT.

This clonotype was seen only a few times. CDR3 in DNA: TGCAGCGTTGAATCGGGGAGCTACTATGGCTACACCTTC. Protein product: CSVESGSYYGYTF. V is TRBV29-1 and J is TRBJ1-2; D is uncertain. V was shortened by 2 bases and J by 3 bases, with 10 bases between the two germline ends. The germline V gene encodes CDR1 SQVTM and CDR2 ANQGSEA. The CDR3 is made up of 13 amino acids.

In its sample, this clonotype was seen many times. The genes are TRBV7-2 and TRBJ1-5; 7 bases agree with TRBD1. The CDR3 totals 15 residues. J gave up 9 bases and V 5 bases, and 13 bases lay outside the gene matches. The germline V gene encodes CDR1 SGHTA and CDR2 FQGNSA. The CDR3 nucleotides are TGTGCCAGCAGCCGTAACGGGGGGGGACAGTCGCCCCAGCATTTT. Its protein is CASSRNGGGQSPQHF.

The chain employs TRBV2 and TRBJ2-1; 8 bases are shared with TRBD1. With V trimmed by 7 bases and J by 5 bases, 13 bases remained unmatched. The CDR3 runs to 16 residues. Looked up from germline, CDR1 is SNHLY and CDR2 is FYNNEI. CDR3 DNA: TGTGCCAGCATACGAAACTCCGGGACAGGTAACAATGAGCAGTTCTTC. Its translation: CASIRNSGTGNNEQFF.

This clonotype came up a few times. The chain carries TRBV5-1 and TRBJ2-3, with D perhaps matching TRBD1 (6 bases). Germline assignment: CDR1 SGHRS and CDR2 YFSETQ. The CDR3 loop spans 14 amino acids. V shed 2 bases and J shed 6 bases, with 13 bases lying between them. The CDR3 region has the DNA TGCGCCAGCAGCTTAATGGACAGATCCGATACGCAGTATTTT. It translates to CASSLMDRSDTQYF. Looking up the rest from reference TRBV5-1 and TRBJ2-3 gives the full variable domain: KAGVTQTPRYLIKTRGQQVTLSCSPISGHRSVSWYQQTPGQGLQFLFEYFSETQRNKGNFPGRFSGRQFSNSRSEMNVSTLELGDSALYLCASSLMDRSDTQYFGPGTRLTVL.

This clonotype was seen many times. CDR3 residues: CASSPGTSVRNEQFF. CDR3 bases: TGCGCCAGCAGCCCCGGGACTAGTGTTAGGAATGAGCAGTTCTTC. The rearrangement joins TRBV5-1 to TRBJ2-1, with 8 bases aligning to TRBD2. The CDR3 length is 15 residues. V gave up 4 bases and J gave up 7 bases; unmatched junction bases: 10. Germline V gene data show CDR1 as SGHRS and CDR2 as YFSETQ.

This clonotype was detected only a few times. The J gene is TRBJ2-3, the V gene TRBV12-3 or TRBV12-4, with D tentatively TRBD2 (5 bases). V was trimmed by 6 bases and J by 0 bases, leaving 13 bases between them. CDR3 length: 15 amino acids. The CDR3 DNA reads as TGTGCCAGCAGGACTGGACTTTCAAGCACAGATACGCAGTATTTT. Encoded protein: CASRTGLSSTDTQYF.

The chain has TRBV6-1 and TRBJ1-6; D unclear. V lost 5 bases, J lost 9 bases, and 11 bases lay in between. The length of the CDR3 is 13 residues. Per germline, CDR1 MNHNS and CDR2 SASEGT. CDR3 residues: CASSLGFGSPLHF. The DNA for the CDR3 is TGTGCCAGCAGTCTGGGTTTCGGTTCACCCCTCCACTTT.

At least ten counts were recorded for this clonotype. CDR3 bases: TGTGCCACCAGCAGAGACAGATACACCGGGGAGCTGTTTTTT. Protein: CATSRDRYTGELFF. J is TRBJ2-2 and V is TRBV15; D is uncertain. Germline assignment: CDR1 LNHNV and CDR2 YYDKDF (reference sequence). V shed 0 bases and J shed 3 bases, with 5 bases lying between them. The length of the CDR3 is 14 residues.

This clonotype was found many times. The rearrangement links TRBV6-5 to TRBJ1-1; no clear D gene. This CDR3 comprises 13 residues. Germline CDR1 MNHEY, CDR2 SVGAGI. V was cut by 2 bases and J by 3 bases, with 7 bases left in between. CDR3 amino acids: CASSYGEDTEAFF. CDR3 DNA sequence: TGTGCCAGCAGTTACGGGGAGGACACTGAAGCTTTCTTT.

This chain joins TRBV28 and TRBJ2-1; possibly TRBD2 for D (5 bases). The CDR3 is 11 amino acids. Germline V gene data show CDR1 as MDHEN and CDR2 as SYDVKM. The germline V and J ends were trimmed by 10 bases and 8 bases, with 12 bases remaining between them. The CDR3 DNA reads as TGTGCCACCCAGCGGATCCATGAGCAGTTCTTC. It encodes CATQRIHEQFF.

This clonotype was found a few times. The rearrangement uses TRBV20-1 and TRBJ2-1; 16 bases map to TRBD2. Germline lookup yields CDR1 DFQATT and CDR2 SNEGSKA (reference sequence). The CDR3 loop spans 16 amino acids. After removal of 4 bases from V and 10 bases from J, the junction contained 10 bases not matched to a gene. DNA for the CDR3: TGCAGTGCTACCCCGGGGACTAGCGGGAGGGCCAGAGAGCAGTTCTTC. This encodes CSATPGTSGRAREQFF.

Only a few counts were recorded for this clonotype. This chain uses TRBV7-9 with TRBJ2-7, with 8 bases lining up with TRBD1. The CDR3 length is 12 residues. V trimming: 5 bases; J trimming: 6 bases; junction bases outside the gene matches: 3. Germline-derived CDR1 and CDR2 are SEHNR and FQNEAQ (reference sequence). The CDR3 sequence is CASSPDRGEQYF. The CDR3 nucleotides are TGTGCCAGCAGCCCCGACAGGGGCGAGCAGTACTTC.

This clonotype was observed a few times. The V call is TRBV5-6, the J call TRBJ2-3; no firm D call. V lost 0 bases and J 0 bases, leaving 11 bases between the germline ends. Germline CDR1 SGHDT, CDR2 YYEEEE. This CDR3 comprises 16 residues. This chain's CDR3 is CASSLGRLPSTDTQYF. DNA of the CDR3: TGTGCCAGCAGCTTGGGTCGCCTCCCAAGCACAGATACGCAGTATTTT.

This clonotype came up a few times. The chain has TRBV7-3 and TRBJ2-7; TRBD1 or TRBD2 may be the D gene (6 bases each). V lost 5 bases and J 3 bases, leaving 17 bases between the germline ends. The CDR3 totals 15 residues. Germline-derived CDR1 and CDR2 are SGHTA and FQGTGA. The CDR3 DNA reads TGTGCCAGCAGCGCCCCTAGGGGGGCTGACTACGAGCAGTACTTC. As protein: CASSAPRGADYEQYF. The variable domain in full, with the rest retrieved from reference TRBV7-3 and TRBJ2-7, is GAGVSQTPSNKVTEKGKYVELRCDPISGHTALYWYRQSLGQGPEFLIYFQGTGAADDSGLPNDRFFAVRPEGSVSTLKIQRTERGDSAVYLCASSAPRGADYEQYFGPGTRLTVT.

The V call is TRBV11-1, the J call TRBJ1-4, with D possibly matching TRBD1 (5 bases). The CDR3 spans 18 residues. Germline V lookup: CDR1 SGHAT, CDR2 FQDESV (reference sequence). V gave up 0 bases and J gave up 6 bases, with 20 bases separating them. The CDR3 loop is CASSLALSMGREDEKLFF. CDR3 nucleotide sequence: TGTGCCAGCAGCTTAGCGCTAAGTATGGGCAGGGAAGATGAAAAACTGTTTTTT.

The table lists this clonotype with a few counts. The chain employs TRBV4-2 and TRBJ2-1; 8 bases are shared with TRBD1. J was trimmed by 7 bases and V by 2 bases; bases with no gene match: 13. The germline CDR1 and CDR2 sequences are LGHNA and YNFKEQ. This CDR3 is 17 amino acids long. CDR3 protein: CASSQPTLGRGHNEQFF. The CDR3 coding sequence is TGTGCCAGCAGCCAACCAACCCTCGGCAGGGGGCATAATGAGCAGTTCTTC.

CDR3 nucleotide sequence: TGTGCCAGCAGTTCCGGGAACTACGAGAATATCCCGTTCTTC. Amino acid sequence: CASSSGNYENIPFF. The J gene is TRBJ2-1, the V gene TRBV12-3 or TRBV12-4, with a possible D match to TRBD2 (5 bases). Trimming removed 4 bases at V and 15 bases at J, with 22 bases between. The CDR3 loop spans 14 amino acids.

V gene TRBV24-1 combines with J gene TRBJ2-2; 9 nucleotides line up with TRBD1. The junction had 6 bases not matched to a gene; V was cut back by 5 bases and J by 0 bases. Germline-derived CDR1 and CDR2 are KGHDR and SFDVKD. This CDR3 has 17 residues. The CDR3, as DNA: TGTGCCACCAGTGCGACAGGGGGGTTCTCGAACACCGGGGAGCTGTTTTTT. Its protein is CATSATGGFSNTGELFF.

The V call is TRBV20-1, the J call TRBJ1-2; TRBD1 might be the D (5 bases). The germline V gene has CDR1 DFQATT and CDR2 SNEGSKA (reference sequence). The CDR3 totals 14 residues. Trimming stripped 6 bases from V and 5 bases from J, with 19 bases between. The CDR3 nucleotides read TGCAGTGCCCCAGGGACGGGGGAGGTTTATGGCTACACCTTC. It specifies CSAPGTGEVYGYTF.